This T cell receptor beta chain derives from a study of blood T cell repertoires in COVID-19. CDR3 length equals 14 residues. Germline V gene data show CDR1 as SGHAT and CDR2 as FQNNGV. Trimming removed 5 bases from V and 0 bases from J, with 8 bases in between. Some clones are missing from TCRdb's copy, which holds only in-frame ones; the method was immunoSEQ multiplex PCR. The repertoire holds about 24,000 clones, 89% seen once, with approximately 9.7% in the top ten. The sample comprised peripheral blood. This TCR was recovered from a man between 65 and 79 years old with acute or convalescent COVID-19. The chain joins TRBV11-2 to TRBJ1-5; D call uncertain. The CDR3 reads CASSSVRSNQPQHF. For the CDR3, the DNA is TGTGCCAGCAGCAGCGTGCGTAGCAATCAGCCCCAGCATTTT.